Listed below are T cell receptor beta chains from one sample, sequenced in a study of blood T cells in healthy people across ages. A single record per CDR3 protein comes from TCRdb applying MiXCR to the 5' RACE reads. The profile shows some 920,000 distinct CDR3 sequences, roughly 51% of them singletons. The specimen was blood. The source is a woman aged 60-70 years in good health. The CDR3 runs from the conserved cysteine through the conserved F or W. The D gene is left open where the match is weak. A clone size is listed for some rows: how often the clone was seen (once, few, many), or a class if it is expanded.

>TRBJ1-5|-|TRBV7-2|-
TGTGCCAGCAGCTTTGACAGTTACAATCAGCCCCAGCATTTT
CASSFDSYNQPQHF
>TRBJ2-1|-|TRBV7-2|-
TGTGCCAGCAGCTTAGTCCACAGCTCCTACAATGAGCAGTTCTTC
CASSLVHSSYNEQFF
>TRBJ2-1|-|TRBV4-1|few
TGCGCCAGCAGCCAAGTTGGCGAGAGGGGTGACAATGAGCAGTTCTTC
CASSQVGERGDNEQFF
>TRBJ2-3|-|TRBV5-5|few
TGTGCCAGCAGCTTGTATATTGGGACTGATACGCAGTATTTT
CASSLYIGTDTQYF
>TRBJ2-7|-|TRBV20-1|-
TGCAGTGCACCAAAGCCCGGGGGGCTAGGGTACGAGCAGTACTTC
CSAPKPGGLGYEQYF
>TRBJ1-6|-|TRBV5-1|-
TGCGTCAGCAGCGACGACAGGAATGCATTGTCACCCCTCCACTTT
CVSSDDRNALSPLHF
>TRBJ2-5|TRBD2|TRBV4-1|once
TGCGCCAGCAGCCAGGGGTCGGGACTAGCGGGAGCCCAAGAGACCCAGTACTTC
CASSQGSGLAGAQETQYF
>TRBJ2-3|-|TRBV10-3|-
TGTGCCATCAGTGCACCACAAACTTCCGACAGCCCTCCGGATACGCAGTATTTT
CAISAPQTSDSPPDTQYF
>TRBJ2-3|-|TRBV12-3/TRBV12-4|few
TGTGCCAGCAGTTACAGGGAAGGGGATACGCAGTATTTT
CASSYREGDTQYF
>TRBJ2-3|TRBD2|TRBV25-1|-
TGTGCCAGCAGCCATCACAGCGGGAGGGCCCAGGCTTACACAGATACGCAGTATTTT
CASSHHSGRAQAYTDTQYF
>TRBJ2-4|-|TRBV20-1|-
TGCAGTGCTATGGGACGTGGGGGTATGGGGGCCAAAAACATTCAGTACTTC
CSAMGRGGMGAKNIQYF
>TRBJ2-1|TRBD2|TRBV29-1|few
TGCAGCGCGAAACTAGCGGGAGAGGCCCCTCCGGTCTACAATGAGCAGTTCTTC
CSAKLAGEAPPVYNEQFF
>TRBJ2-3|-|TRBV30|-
TGTGCCTGGGGTAGCACAGATACGCAGTATTTT
CAWGSTDTQYF
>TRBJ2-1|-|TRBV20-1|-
TGCAGTGCTAGAGAATGGTCGGGGGTGTGGGCCCTCTCGGATGAGCAGTTCTTC
CSAREWSGVWALSDEQFF
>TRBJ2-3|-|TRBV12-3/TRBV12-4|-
TGTGCCAGCAGTTTACGTTCTCAGGGGGGAGTGTCCCCAGATACGCAGTATTTT
CASSLRSQGGVSPDTQYF
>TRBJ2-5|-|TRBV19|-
TGTGCCAGTAGTTCCACGCCCAACCCCGCTGGAGAGACCCAGTACTTC
CASSSTPNPAGETQYF
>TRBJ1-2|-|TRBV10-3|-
TGTGCCATCAGGGACGATACAGGAAGCTATGGCTACACCTTC
CAIRDDTGSYGYTF
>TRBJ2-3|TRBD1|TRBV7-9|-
TGTGCCAGCAGCTTAAAGGCAGGACAGGGACGCACAGATACGCAGTATTTT
CASSLKAGQGRTDTQYF
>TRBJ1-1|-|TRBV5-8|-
TGTGCCAGCAGCTTCGGGGGCCTGAACACTGAAGCTTTCTTT
CASSFGGLNTEAFF
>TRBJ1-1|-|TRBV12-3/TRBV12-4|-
TGTGCCAGCAGTTTTCGGTCCCGGAACACTGAAGCTTTCTTT
CASSFRSRNTEAFF
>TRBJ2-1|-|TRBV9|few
TGTGCCAGCAGCACCGAAGAGGGCTCCTACAATGAGCAGTTCTTC
CASSTEEGSYNEQFF
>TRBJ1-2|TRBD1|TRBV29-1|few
TGCAGCTCTAAGGGACAGGGGGCTGGTGGCTACACCTTC
CSSKGQGAGGYTF
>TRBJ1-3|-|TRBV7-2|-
TGTGCCAGCCTACAGGGCTCTGGAAACACCATATATTTT
CASLQGSGNTIYF
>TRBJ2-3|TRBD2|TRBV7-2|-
TGTGCCAGCAGCACCAGGACTAGCGAAGATACGCAGTATTTT
CASSTRTSEDTQYF
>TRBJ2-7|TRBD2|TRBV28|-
TGTGCCAGCAGTTGGACTAGCGGGAGCGGAACCGGTCGACCGTCCTCCTACGAGCAGTACTTC
CASSWTSGSGTGRPSSYEQYF
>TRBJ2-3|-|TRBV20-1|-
TGCAGTGCTGCCTGGCGTGGGGGTGGTCCAGATACGCAGTATTTT
CSAAWRGGGPDTQYF
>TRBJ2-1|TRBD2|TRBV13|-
TGTGCCAGCAGCTTGCCGGGACTAGTCAATGAGCAGTTCTTC
CASSLPGLVNEQFF
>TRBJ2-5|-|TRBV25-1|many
TGTGCCAGCAGTCCCCCCGGCAACCAAGAGACCCAGTACTTC
CASSPPGNQETQYF
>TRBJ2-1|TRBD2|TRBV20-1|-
TGCAGTGCTAGAACTGGGGCTAGCGGAGGGAGGGATGAGCAGTTCTTC
CSARTGASGGRDEQFF
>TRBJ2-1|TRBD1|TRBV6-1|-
TGTGCCAGCAGTGAACGAGCCGGGACAGGATTAAACAATGAGCAGTTCTTC
CASSERAGTGLNNEQFF
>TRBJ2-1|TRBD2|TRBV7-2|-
TGTGCCAGCAGCAGCTTAGCTGAGCGGGGTGAGCAGTTCTTC
CASSSLAERGEQFF
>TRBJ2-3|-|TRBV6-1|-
TGTGCCAGCACCGGCGGACGTAACACAGATACGCAGTATTTT
CASTGGRNTDTQYF
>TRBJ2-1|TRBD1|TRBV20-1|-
TGCAGTGCTCCCGGTGGGACAGGGGGCTACAATGGGCAGTTCTTC
CSAPGGTGGYNGQFF
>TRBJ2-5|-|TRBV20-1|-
TGCAGTGCTGCTAGCAGCGAGACCCAGTACTTC
CSAASSETQYF
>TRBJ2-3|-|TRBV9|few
TGTGCCAGCAGCGACGCTGTCTCAGATACGCAGTATTTT
CASSDAVSDTQYF
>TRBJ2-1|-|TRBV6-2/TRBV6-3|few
TGTGCCAGCAGTCTTCCTTTTGCCTACAATGAGCAGTTCTTC
CASSLPFAYNEQFF
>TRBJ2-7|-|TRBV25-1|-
TGTGCCAGCCGCAGCGATACCTACGAGCAGTACTTC
CASRSDTYEQYF